Only a few counts were recorded for the clone carrying this T cell receptor (beta chain). The data were taken from a study of identical twins. From the 5' RACE reads, TCRdb called clonotypes with MiXCR, one entry per CDR3 protein. The sample records a few hundred thousand distinct CDR3 sequences, roughly 20% being singletons. CDR1 and CDR2 (germline): LGHNA, YNFKEQ. Trimming removed 2 bases at V and 1 base at J, with 8 bases between. The length of the CDR3 is 14 residues. Sequencing was done on a sample of naive T cells sorted from blood. The TCR originated in a man over 45 in good health. The chain employs TRBV4-2 and TRBJ1-2; a possible D gene is TRBD1 (6 bases). The CDR3 spells CASSQTGINYGYTF. The CDR3 nucleotides read TGTGCCAGCAGCCAAACAGGGATTAACTATGGCTACACCTTC.